This T cell receptor beta chain was found in a study of T cell repertoires in ileal Crohn's disease. Per sample, around 500 nanograms of biopsy DNA were TCRB immunosequenced. Assay: immunoSEQ multiplex PCR; the TCRdb copy retains only in-frame clones and omits some. The table records approximately 9,000 clones, 70% to 80% of them present only once. CDR3 length equals 14 residues. The germline gives CDR1 SGHAT, CDR2 FQDESV (reference sequence). The ends lost 4 bases at V and 2 bases at J; junction bases unmatched: 1. The sample consisted of ileal tissue. The genes are TRBV11-1 and TRBJ2-7; 11 positions match TRBD2. The receptor comes from an adult with Crohn's disease. The CDR3 loop reads CASSSSGRPYEQYF. The CDR3, as DNA: TGTGCCAGCAGCTCTAGCGGGAGGCCCTACGAGCAGTACTTC.